One sample yielded the 9 T cell receptor beta chains listed below, sequenced in a study of OX40 agonist ivuxolimab in advanced cancers. TCRdb's table, derived via immunoSEQ multiplex PCR, lists solely in-frame clones and lacks some. The repertoire consists of approximately 130,000 clones, with approximately 90% occurring once and the leading ten covering roughly 0.99%. Source: CD4+ or CD8+ T cells sorted from blood, taken in a trial of the OX40 agonist ivuxolimab. The source of these receptors is an adult with an advanced solid tumor such as melanoma, head and neck, liver or kidney cancer.

This sequence joins TRBV28 and TRBJ2-3, with 12 positions matching TRBD2. CDR1 and CDR2 (germline): MDHEN, SYDVKM. This CDR3 region has 18 residues. V shed 7 bases and J 2 bases; nucleotides not matched to a gene: 13. The DNA for the CDR3 is TGTGCCAGCACCCCCGGGCTAGCGGGAGGGCCTAACACAGATACGCAGTATTTT. Translated, it gives CASTPGLAGGPNTDTQYF.

The gene calls are TRBV7-3 and TRBJ2-3; TRBD2 agrees at 11 bases. V was clipped by 4 bases and J by 8 bases; unmatched bases: 2. The V gene's germline CDR1 is SGHTA and CDR2 FQGTGA. The CDR3 spans 13 residues. CDR3 in amino acids: CASSSGTSGTQYF. In nucleotides, the CDR3 is TGTGCCAGCAGCTCCGGGACTAGCGGTACGCAGTATTTT.

This clone came up once. The chain links TRBV10-1 to TRBJ2-3; TRBD2 matches 8 bases. Germline loops: CDR1 WNHNN, CDR2 SYGVQD (reference sequence). V dropped 5 bases and J dropped 10; count of bases not matched to a gene: 11. This CDR3 region has 14 residues. As DNA, the CDR3 is TGCGCCAGCAGTCCTGAGCGGGAGAGTGGCGCGCAGTATTTT. Translating it yields CASSPERESGAQYF.

The CDR3 here is CASSYPRPCGSTDTQYF. The CDR3 DNA reads as TGTGCCAGCAGCTACCCCCGCCCCTGCGGAAGCACAGATACGCAGTATTTT. The J gene is TRBJ2-3, the V gene TRBV9; D is ambiguous. V was cut by 4 bases and J by 0 bases, with 18 bases left in between. CDR3 length: 17 amino acids. Germline V gene sequence: CDR1 SGDLS, CDR2 YYNGEE. The variable domain in full, with the rest retrieved from reference TRBV9 and TRBJ2-3, is DSGVTQTPKHLITATGQRVTLRCSPRSGDLSVYWYQQSLDQGLQFLIQYYNGEERAKGNILERFSAQQFPDLHSELNLSSLELGDSALYFCASSYPRPCGSTDTQYFGPGTRLTVL.

The V call is TRBV28, the J call TRBJ1-4, with unresolved D. Germline CDR1 reads MDHEN; CDR2 reads SYDVKM. This CDR3 spans 17 amino acids. Trimming pared 7 bases from V and 6 bases from J, leaving 24 bases between. The CDR3 nucleotides are TGTGCCAGCACCACGCCTTCGTCCGGGGTAGTTGATGAAAAACTGTTTTTT. This encodes CASTTPSSGVVDEKLFF.

J is TRBJ2-1 and V is TRBV6-4; D perhaps matches TRBD2 (6 bases). Germline lookup yields CDR1 MRHNA and CDR2 SNTAGT. V lost 5 bases to trimming and J lost 4 bases, with 18 bases between them. The CDR3 totals 16 residues. Here the CDR3 reads CASSSRLGSNYNEQFF. CDR3 nucleotide sequence: TGTGCCAGCAGTTCCCGACTAGGGAGTAATTACAATGAGCAGTTCTTC.

The chain is built from TRBV19 and TRBJ2-3; tentatively, D is TRBD1 (6 bases). Germline lookup yields CDR1 LNHDA and CDR2 SQIVND (reference sequence). The CDR3 loop spans 13 amino acids. The germline V and J ends were trimmed by 5 bases and 9 bases, with 15 bases remaining between them. The CDR3 region has the DNA TGTGCCAGTAGTTTACAGGGAGAGGGGACGCAGTATTTT. Its translation: CASSLQGEGTQYF. Together with reference TRBV19 and TRBJ2-3, the CDR3 gives the full variable domain: DGGITQSPKYLFRKEGQNVTLSCEQNLNHDAMYWYRQDPGQGLRLIYYSQIVNDFQKGDIAEGYSVSREKKESFPLTVTSAQKNPTAFYLCASSLQGEGTQYFGPGTRLTVL.

The chain is built from TRBV5-6 and TRBJ2-5; D could derive from TRBD1 or TRBD2 (5 bases each). Germline V gene data show CDR1 as SGHDT and CDR2 as YYEEEE. The CDR3 length is 14 residues. V lost 2 bases and J lost 3, with 11 bases in between. The DNA for the CDR3 is TGTGCCAGCAGCTTAGTTGGGGGAGAAGAGACCCAGTACTTC. Its protein is CASSLVGGEETQYF.

This clone was seen more than once but under ten times. This chain uses TRBV6-5 with TRBJ2-1; the match to TRBD1 covers 7 bases. This CDR3 region has 14 residues. Germline V CDR1 and CDR2: MNHEY, SVGAGI. V lost 2 bases and J lost 9; bases outside the gene matches: 7. The CDR3 DNA is TGTGCCAGCAGTTACGGGACAGCCCAGGGTGAGCAGTTCTTC. Encoded protein: CASSYGTAQGEQFF.